This T cell receptor (beta chain) derives from a study of a mutant IDH1 vaccine in newly diagnosed glioma. Looking at the study overall: There were approximately 60% males and roughly 38% females among treated patients, whose mean age was about 38 years.

The CDR3 spans 22 residues. Deletions cut 4 bases from V and 3 bases from J, with 37 bases between. Germline-derived CDR1 and CDR2 are MDHEN and SYDVKM. The repertoire was sequenced with immunoSEQ multiplex PCR; TCRdb's copy has only in-frame clones and lacks some. The table shows around 100,000 clones, with over 85% occurring only once. The study's findings and limits: Altogether, 85% to 95% of patients exhibited vaccine-induced immune responses.

The time point denotes: week 47, end of study. It was 300 ug of mutant IDH1 20-mer peptide that made up each vaccine dose, given with topical imiquimod. Across weeks 1, 3, 5, 7, 11, 15, 19 and 23, patients received a vaccination each time, eight in all. Donors had new IDH1-mutant astrocytomas of WHO grade 3 or 4 (ATRX-lost). About this clone itself: Its antigen is currently unknown.

This receptor was taken from a woman between 50 and 59 years old with glioma. V and J are TRBV28 and TRBJ2-7; TRBD1 might be the D (6 bases). The specimen was PBMCs, collected from a glioma patient whose treatment included an IDH1 peptide vaccine. In DNA, the CDR3 is TGTGCCAGCAGTTCCTCCGCTTACAGGGATTCCCATCAGGGGCTATTGAGCTACGAGCAGTACTTC. This gives the protein CASSSSAYRDSHQGLLSYEQYF.